This passage covers 26 T cell receptor beta chains from one sample sequenced in a study of cytomegalovirus exposure and HLA in healthy donors. It was with 60 Vbeta and 13 Jbeta primers that the PCR ran. The method was immunoSEQ multiplex PCR; TCRdb's version includes in-frame clones alone and lacks a portion of them. The sample has approximately 140,000 clones, around 75% seen once. Source material: PBMCs. The origin of the receptors is a human donor in good health.

A few counts support this clone. The genes are TRBV5-1 and TRBJ2-6; tentatively, D is TRBD1 (6 bases). CDR3 length: 19 amino acids. V was pared by 0 bases and J by 0 bases, with 16 bases between. Germline V gene lookup returns CDR1 SGHRS and CDR2 YFSETQ. The CDR3 is CASSLVLQGPGSGANVLTF. The CDR3 DNA is TGCGCCAGCAGCTTGGTTTTGCAGGGGCCGGGCTCTGGGGCCAACGTCCTGACTTTC. The full variable domain, rest sourced from reference TRBV5-1 and TRBJ2-6, is KAGVTQTPRYLIKTRGQQVTLSCSPISGHRSVSWYQQTPGQGLQFLFEYFSETQRNKGNFPGRFSGRQFSNSRSEMNVSTLELGDSALYLCASSLVLQGPGSGANVLTFGAGSRLTVL.

This clone occurred a few times. This sequence joins TRBV5-4 and TRBJ2-7, with TRBD2 identical over 8 bases. The CDR3 is made up of 16 amino acids. Trimming took 6 bases from V and 6 from J; bases not matched to a gene: 17. Germline lookup yields CDR1 SGHNT and CDR2 YYREEE (reference sequence). The CDR3 nucleotides read TGTGCCAGCAACCCCGGCCGGGGGGGTACTCTGGGCGAGCAGTACTTC. Residues: CASNPGRGGTLGEQYF.

This clone appeared once. The chain carries TRBV2 and TRBJ1-2; D gene unclear. The CDR3 is 16 amino acids. V was pared by 6 bases and J by 2 bases, with 19 bases between. The germline V gene encodes CDR1 SNHLY and CDR2 FYNNEI. The DNA of the CDR3 is TGTGCCAGCAGGAGGGAACCACAGAATGCAAACTATGGCTACACCTTC. Amino acid sequence: CASRREPQNANYGYTF.

The chain recombines TRBV2 with TRBJ2-2, with 12 positions matching TRBD1. Germline CDR1 reads SNHLY; CDR2 reads FYNNEI. V shed 0 bases, J shed 6 bases, and the junction held 5 bases outside the gene matches. The CDR3 is made up of 17 amino acids. The CDR3 spells CASSEAYRDRGPGELFF. The CDR3, as DNA: TGTGCCAGCAGTGAAGCGTATAGGGACAGGGGGCCCGGGGAGCTGTTTTTT.

The chain combines TRBV7-9 with TRBJ1-2, with a weak D call TRBD1 (5 bases). CDR1 and CDR2 (germline): SEHNR, FQNEAQ (reference sequence). Trimming took 8 bases from V and 3 from J, leaving 16 bases between them. CDR3 size: 14 residues. The CDR3 reads CASGSGGWDYGYTF. CDR3 coding DNA: TGTGCCAGCGGGTCCGGGGGGTGGGACTATGGCTACACCTTC.

The chain is built from TRBV6-1 and TRBJ1-2; unclear D gene. Trimming removed 5 bases from V and 8 bases from J, with 15 bases in between. The CDR3 consists of 13 residues. Per the germline V gene, CDR1 is MNHNS and CDR2 is SASEGT. The CDR3 sequence is CASSSTPQAGYTF. As DNA, the CDR3 is TGTGCCAGCAGTTCGACACCCCAGGCCGGCTACACCTTC.

V usage is TRBV6-1 and J usage is TRBJ2-7; D remains ambiguous. This CDR3 spans 18 amino acids. Germline assignment: CDR1 MNHNS and CDR2 SASEGT. With 0 bases removed from V and 3 bases from J, the gap between germline ends came to 21 bases. The CDR3 reads CASSEATGLTTTHYEQYF. CDR3 sequence (DNA): TGTGCCAGCAGTGAAGCTACGGGTCTCACTACCACTCACTACGAGCAGTACTTC.

This sequence joins TRBV28 and TRBJ2-5, with D possibly matching TRBD2 (6 bases). The V end was cut by 6 bases, the J end by 1 base, with 18 bases between. This CDR3 has 16 amino acids. CDR1 and CDR2 (germline): MDHEN, SYDVKM. The CDR3 protein is CASSASSVPAQETQYF. The CDR3 region has the DNA TGTGCCAGCAGCGCCTCTAGCGTACCTGCCCAAGAGACCCAGTACTTC.

V and J are TRBV5-1 and TRBJ1-6, with no clear D. This CDR3 region has 15 residues. Between the trimmed V and J ends, which lost 0 bases and 7 bases, there was a span of 11 bases. The germline gives CDR1 SGHRS, CDR2 YFSETQ. The CDR3 sequence: CASSLEWAENSPLHF. For the CDR3, the DNA is TGCGCCAGCAGCTTGGAATGGGCAGAGAATTCACCCCTCCACTTT.

This clone was detected only once. The rearrangement joins TRBV2 to TRBJ2-7, with 7 bases fitting TRBD1. From germline, CDR1 is SNHLY and CDR2 FYNNEI. This CDR3 spans 14 amino acids. V gave up 4 bases and J gave up 3 bases; unmatched junction bases: 6. The CDR3 bases are TGTGCCAGCAGTGCGTGGGACAGAGTCTACGAGCAGTACTTC. Encoded protein: CASSAWDRVYEQYF. The full variable domain, with the rest looked up from reference TRBV2 and TRBJ2-7, is EPEVTQTPSHQVTQMGQEVILRCVPISNHLYFYWYRQILGQKVEFLVSFYNNEISEKSEIFDDQFSVERPDGSNFTLKIRSTKLEDSAMYFCASSAWDRVYEQYFGPGTRLTVT.

The V gene is TRBV19, the J gene TRBJ1-4; TRBD1 is a possible D gene (5 bases). This CDR3 has 16 residues. Germline CDR1 and CDR2: LNHDA and SQIVND (reference sequence). The germline V and J ends were trimmed by 6 bases and 4 bases, with 18 bases remaining between them. CDR3 protein: CASSSLLRGINEKLFF. CDR3 bases: TGTGCCAGTAGCTCACTTCTAAGGGGAATTAATGAAAAACTGTTTTTT.

V and J are TRBV30 and TRBJ2-7, with D maybe TRBD1 (5 bases). This CDR3 has 13 residues. Per germline, CDR1 GTSNPN and CDR2 SVGIG (reference sequence). Between the trimmed V and J ends, which lost 3 bases and 5 bases, there was a span of 14 bases. CDR3 coding DNA: TGTGCCTGGAGACATCTAATGGGGCACGAGCAGTACTTC. Its protein product is CAWRHLMGHEQYF.

For the CDR3, the DNA is TGTGCCAGCAGCTTAGATCTACAGGCTCTAGCCAAAAACATTCAGTACTTC. Translating it yields CASSLDLQALAKNIQYF. This chain joins TRBV11-2 and TRBJ2-4; tentatively, D is TRBD1 (5 bases). From germline, CDR1 is SGHAT and CDR2 FQNNGV. Trimming removed 0 bases at V and 0 bases at J, with 12 bases between. The CDR3 has 17 amino acids.

The chain employs TRBV15 and TRBJ2-7, with a weak D call TRBD1 (6 bases). CDR1 and CDR2 (germline): LNHNV, YYDKDF (reference sequence). Trimming removed 1 base at V and 7 bases at J, with 14 bases between. The CDR3 runs 14 residues. CDR3 nucleotides: TGTGCCACCAGCAGAGGAGGGACACCCTCTGAGCAGTACTTC. It translates to CATSRGGTPSEQYF.

The chain carries TRBV6-1 and TRBJ2-1; TRBD1 might be the D (6 bases). Looked up from germline, CDR1 is MNHNS and CDR2 is SASEGT. Trimming removed 6 bases from V and 3 bases from J, with 15 bases in between. This CDR3 spans 15 amino acids. The CDR3 loop is CASRSGALNYNEQFF. CDR3 DNA sequence: TGTGCCAGCAGATCAGGGGCCTTAAACTACAATGAGCAGTTCTTC.

Turning to this clone: Germline is not matched at one junction end, which may reflect a read error. The chain employs TRBV7-3 and TRBJ2-5; 7 bases agree with TRBD1. CDR1 is SGHTA and CDR2 is FQGTGA in the germline V gene. The CDR3 is made up of 14 amino acids. The CDR3 loop is CASSRVGGQEIQYF. CDR3 coding DNA: TGTGCCAGCAGCCGAGTAGGGGGCCAAGAGATCCAGTACTTC.

The chain combines TRBV27 with TRBJ2-7, with 10 bases fitting TRBD2. Germline CDR1 and CDR2: MNHEY and SMNVEV (reference sequence). This CDR3 is 14 amino acids long. Unmatched junction bases numbered 2, after V lost 6 bases and J lost 0 bases. CDR3 sequence: CASRWTSGSYEQYF. In nucleotides, the CDR3 is TGTGCCAGCAGGTGGACTAGCGGCTCCTACGAGCAGTACTTC.

The count of this clone is one. The genes are TRBV7-8 and TRBJ2-5, with 14 bases lining up with TRBD2. The J segment lost 4 bases and the V segment lost 4 bases, leaving 14 bases of the junction unmatched. This CDR3 is built from 19 residues. From germline, CDR1 is SGHVS and CDR2 FQNEAQ. CDR3 nucleotides: TGTGCCAGCAGCTCTCACTATGACTCGGGACTAGCGGGGGTAGAGACCCAGTACTTC. This sequence encodes CASSSHYDSGLAGVETQYF.

This clone appeared once. V gene TRBV19 combines with J gene TRBJ1-5, with D perhaps TRBD1 (6 bases). Per germline, CDR1 LNHDA and CDR2 SQIVND (reference sequence). The CDR3 loop spans 14 amino acids. The V and J ends lost 3 bases and 3 bases respectively, with 9 bases between them. This CDR3 reads CASSIRQANQPQHF. DNA of the CDR3: TGTGCCAGTAGTATCAGACAGGCCAATCAGCCCCAGCATTTT. Together with reference TRBV19 and TRBJ1-5, the CDR3 gives the full variable domain: DGGITQSPKYLFRKEGQNVTLSCEQNLNHDAMYWYRQDPGQGLRLIYYSQIVNDFQKGDIAEGYSVSREKKESFPLTVTSAQKNPTAFYLCASSIRQANQPQHFGDGTRLSIL.

This clone appeared a few times. The chain uses TRBV30 and TRBJ1-2, with D possibly TRBD1 on 6 matching bases. The CDR3 extends over 14 amino acids. V was shortened by 5 bases and J by 6 bases, with 19 bases between the two germline ends. CDR1 is GTSNPN and CDR2 is SVGIG in the germline V gene (reference sequence). CDR3 residues: CAWVALRAGDGYTF. The CDR3, as DNA: TGTGCCTGGGTGGCCCTGAGGGCAGGGGATGGCTACACCTTC.

This clone was recorded only once. CDR3 bases: TGTGCCAGCAGCTCCCCTGGCGCGGCCAGTAACTATGGCTACACCTTC. Its translation is CASSSPGAASNYGYTF. This chain uses TRBV7-2 with TRBJ1-2, with D unclear. Trimming removed 4 bases at V and 1 base at J, with 16 bases between. Germline CDR1 is SGHTA and CDR2 is FQGNSA. The CDR3 consists of 16 residues. The variable domain in full, with the rest retrieved from reference TRBV7-2 and TRBJ1-2, is GAGVSQSPSNKVTEKGKDVELRCDPISGHTALYWYRQSLGQGLEFLIYFQGNSAPDKSGLPSDRFSAERTGGSVSTLTIQRTQQEDSAVYLCASSSPGAASNYGYTFGSGTRLTVV.

DNA for the CDR3: TGTGCCAGCAGCCAAGCCCGACTAGCGGGGCTTTACAATGAGCAGTTCTTC. Protein sequence: CASSQARLAGLYNEQFF. This chain uses TRBV4-2 with TRBJ2-1; TRBD2 aligns across 11 bases. Trimming at V came to 1 base and at J to 4 bases, leaving 6 bases not matched to a gene. CDR3 length equals 17 residues. Looked up from germline, CDR1 is LGHNA and CDR2 is YNFKEQ.

The chain has TRBV29-1 and TRBJ2-2; TRBD1 matches at 7 bases. The trim removed 7 bases at V and 5 bases at J, leaving 4 bases unmatched. This CDR3 comprises 12 residues. Per germline, CDR1 SQVTM and CDR2 ANQGSEA. For the CDR3, the DNA is TGCAGCGCGACAGGGTTGACCGGGGAGCTGTTTTTT. This sequence encodes CSATGLTGELFF.

The J gene is TRBJ2-5, the V gene TRBV18; 9 bases match TRBD1. Germline V lookup: CDR1 KGHSH, CDR2 LQKENI. There are 16 residues in the CDR3. The junction had 5 bases not matched to a gene; V was cut back by 0 bases and J by 3 bases. CDR3 sequence reads: CASSPPQQGAKETQYF. The CDR3 nucleotides read TGTGCCAGCTCACCACCGCAACAGGGGGCGAAAGAGACCCAGTACTTC. Full variable domain (rest looked up from reference TRBV18 and TRBJ2-5): NAGVMQNPRHLVRRRGQEARLRCSPMKGHSHVYWYRQLPEEGLKFMVYLQKENIIDESGMPKERFSAEFPKEGPSILRIQQVVRGDSAAYFCASSPPQQGAKETQYFGPGTRLLVL.

CDR3 bases: TGTGCCAGCAGCTTCAAGGGGATGGCAGATACGCAGTATTTT. Encoded protein: CASSFKGMADTQYF. The V and J genes are TRBV5-8 and TRBJ2-3, with D possibly TRBD1 on 5 matching bases. Germline values: CDR1 SGHTS, CDR2 YDEGEE. V was pared by 2 bases and J by 4 bases, with 11 bases between. CDR3 length equals 14 residues.

The sample holds one count of this clone. The chain recombines TRBV6-1 with TRBJ1-2, with D unresolved. Germline CDR1 and CDR2: MNHNS and SASEGT. V lost 3 bases to trimming and J lost 1 base, with 15 bases between them. The CDR3 is made up of 16 amino acids. CDR3 nucleotides: TGTGCCAGCAGTGACCAGACATTCGGATTTAACTATGGCTACACCTTC. Translated, it gives CASSDQTFGFNYGYTF.